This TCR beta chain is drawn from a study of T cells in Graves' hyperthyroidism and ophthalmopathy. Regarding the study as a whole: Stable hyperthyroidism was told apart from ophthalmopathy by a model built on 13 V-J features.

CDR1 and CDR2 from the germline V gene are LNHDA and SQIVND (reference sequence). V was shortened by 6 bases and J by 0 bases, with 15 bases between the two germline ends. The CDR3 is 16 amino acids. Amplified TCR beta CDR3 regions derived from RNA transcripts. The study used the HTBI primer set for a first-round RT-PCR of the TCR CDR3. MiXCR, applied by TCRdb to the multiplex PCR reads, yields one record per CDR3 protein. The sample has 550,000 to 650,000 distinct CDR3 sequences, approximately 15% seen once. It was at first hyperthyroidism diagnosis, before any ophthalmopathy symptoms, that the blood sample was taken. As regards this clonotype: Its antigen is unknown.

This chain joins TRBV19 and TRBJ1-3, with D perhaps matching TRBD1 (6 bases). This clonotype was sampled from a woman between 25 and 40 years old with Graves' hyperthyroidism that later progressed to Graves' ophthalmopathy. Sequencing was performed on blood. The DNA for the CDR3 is TGTGCCAGTAGAAATTCAGGGGTTTTCTCTGGAAACACCATATATTTT. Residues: CASRNSGVFSGNTIYF.